This T cell receptor beta chain was obtained from a study of blood T cell repertoires in COVID-19. Original data processing: Amplification of reference gene primers provided the estimated nucleated cell counts. Libraries were prepared by immunoSEQ multiplex PCR; TCRdb keeps only in-frame clonotypes and omits some of them. V and J calls and clone size are given by that table; D and trimming were obtained from the DNA. The data contain 300,000 to 350,000 clones, around 87% of them singletons. This CDR3 has 13 residues. Trimming took 8 bases from V and 3 from J, leaving 13 bases between them. Germline V gives CDR1 LNHDA, CDR2 SQIVND (reference sequence).

This clonotype originated in a woman younger than 30 with acute COVID-19. What was sequenced was PBMCs or T cells enriched from blood (not recorded which). The chain couples TRBV19 to TRBJ1-2; possibly TRBD1 for D (5 bases). The CDR3 loop reads CASGERGDYGYTF. CDR3 nucleotide sequence: TGTGCCAGTGGGGAGCGGGGGGACTATGGCTACACCTTC.